The rows below give T cell receptor beta chains drawn from one sample of a study of T cells in Graves' hyperthyroidism and ophthalmopathy. One entry per CDR3 protein results from TCRdb running MiXCR on the multiplex PCR reads. This sample has hundreds of thousands of distinct CDR3 sequences; roughly 20% occur once, and the top ten carry around a third. Sequencing was performed on blood. Every receptor here comes from a man aged 30-40 years with Graves' ophthalmopathy. The CDR3 runs from the conserved cysteine through the conserved F or W. Each record gives: J gene, clone size, V gene, D gene, CDR3 protein, CDR3 DNA. A D gene is named only where the DNA matches it firmly. Only part of the rows carry a size: once, few, many, or a class if the clone is expanded.

J gene: TRBJ2-7; clone size: -; V gene: TRBV5-5; D gene: -; CDR3 protein: CASSLRTATDYEQYF; CDR3 DNA: TGTGCCAGCAGCTTGCGCACAGCCACCGACTACGAGCAGTACTTC
J gene: TRBJ2-5; clone size: -; V gene: TRBV5-4; D gene: -; CDR3 protein: CASSFDLDRSSDF; CDR3 DNA: TGTGCCAGCAGCTTTGATCTCGATCGGAGTTCGGACTTC
J gene: TRBJ2-7; clone size: -; V gene: TRBV5-1; D gene: TRBD2; CDR3 protein: CASSDLAGGGEQYF; CDR3 DNA: TGCGCCAGCAGCGATCTAGCGGGAGGTGGCGAGCAGTACTTC
J gene: TRBJ2-1; clone size: few; V gene: TRBV6-1; D gene: -; CDR3 protein: CASSEGAAYNEQFF; CDR3 DNA: TGTGCCAGCAGTGAAGGGGCAGCCTACAATGAGCAGTTCTTC
J gene: TRBJ2-1; clone size: many; V gene: TRBV2; D gene: TRBD2; CDR3 protein: CASSVRSGRTGNEQFF; CDR3 DNA: TGTGCCAGCAGTGTACGGAGCGGGAGGACGGGAAATGAGCAGTTCTTC
J gene: TRBJ2-2; clone size: -; V gene: TRBV18; D gene: TRBD2; CDR3 protein: CASSISLREVGELFF; CDR3 DNA: TGTGCCAGCTCAATCAGCTTGCGGGAGGTCGGGGAGCTGTTTTTT
J gene: TRBJ2-3; clone size: -; V gene: TRBV20-1; D gene: -; CDR3 protein: CSAWGSGTDTQYF; CDR3 DNA: TGCAGTGCTTGGGGTAGCGGCACAGATACGCAGTATTTT
J gene: TRBJ1-3; clone size: -; V gene: TRBV28; D gene: -; CDR3 protein: CASSLWDGSSGNTIYF; CDR3 DNA: TGTGCCAGCAGTCTCTGGGACGGCAGCTCTGGAAACACCATATATTTT
J gene: TRBJ2-1; clone size: many; V gene: TRBV3-1; D gene: TRBD2; CDR3 protein: CASSEGLAAYNEQFF; CDR3 DNA: TGTGCCAGCAGCGAGGGACTAGCGGCCTACAATGAGCAGTTCTTC
J gene: TRBJ2-3; clone size: -; V gene: TRBV20-1; D gene: -; CDR3 protein: CSARDPTDVLTQYF; CDR3 DNA: TGCAGTGCTAGAGATCCGACAGATGTACTGACGCAGTATTTT
J gene: TRBJ2-5; clone size: -; V gene: TRBV19; D gene: TRBD2; CDR3 protein: CASRAMGLAETQYF; CDR3 DNA: TGTGCCAGTAGAGCAATGGGACTAGCCGAGACCCAGTACTTC
J gene: TRBJ2-3; clone size: many; V gene: TRBV5-1; D gene: TRBD2; CDR3 protein: CASSWPSGSSDTQYF; CDR3 DNA: TGCGCCAGCAGCTGGCCTAGCGGGAGCTCAGATACGCAGTATTTT
J gene: TRBJ2-7; clone size: -; V gene: TRBV6-1; D gene: TRBD2; CDR3 protein: CASSLPRAGADEQYF; CDR3 DNA: TGTGCCAGCAGTCTCCCCAGGGCGGGAGCGGACGAGCAGTACTTC
J gene: TRBJ2-7; clone size: few; V gene: TRBV27; D gene: -; CDR3 protein: CASSLDRDGPYEQYF; CDR3 DNA: TGTGCCAGCAGTTTAGATCGTGACGGACCCTACGAGCAGTACTTC
J gene: TRBJ2-7; clone size: few; V gene: TRBV20-1; D gene: TRBD2; CDR3 protein: CSARGGLAGGPYEQYF; CDR3 DNA: TGCAGTGCTAGAGGGGGACTAGCGGGAGGGCCTTACGAGCAGTACTTC
J gene: TRBJ2-7; clone size: many; V gene: TRBV11-3; D gene: -; CDR3 protein: CASTTPRKPHNYEQYF; CDR3 DNA: TGTGCCAGCACAACCCCCCGGAAGCCTCACAACTACGAGCAGTACTTC
J gene: TRBJ2-1; clone size: many; V gene: TRBV7-9; D gene: TRBD2; CDR3 protein: CASSPSGSQFF; CDR3 DNA: TGTGCCAGCAGCCCCAGCGGGAGCCAGTTCTTC
J gene: TRBJ1-6; clone size: -; V gene: TRBV5-5; D gene: -; CDR3 protein: CASSLEHLAQTLHF; CDR3 DNA: TGTGCCAGCAGCTTGGAACACCTAGCTCAAACCCTCCACTTT
J gene: TRBJ1-1; clone size: few; V gene: TRBV7-2; D gene: -; CDR3 protein: CASSPRQARTEAFF; CDR3 DNA: TGTGCCAGCAGCCCCAGACAGGCCAGGACTGAAGCTTTCTTT
J gene: TRBJ2-7; clone size: -; V gene: TRBV28; D gene: -; CDR3 protein: CASSLAPGQPSYEQYF; CDR3 DNA: TGTGCCAGCAGTTTGGCCCCCGGACAGCCGTCCTACGAGCAGTACTTC
J gene: TRBJ2-1; clone size: -; V gene: TRBV11-2; D gene: TRBD2; CDR3 protein: CASSTGTSVYNEQFF; CDR3 DNA: TGTGCCAGCAGCACCGGGACTAGCGTTTACAATGAGCAGTTCTTC
J gene: TRBJ1-5; clone size: -; V gene: TRBV29-1; D gene: -; CDR3 protein: CSVYLVGRNQPQHF; CDR3 DNA: TGCAGCGTTTACTTAGTGGGTCGGAATCAGCCCCAGCATTTT
J gene: TRBJ1-3; clone size: few; V gene: TRBV12-3/TRBV12-4; D gene: -; CDR3 protein: CASSPSLGRGGNTIYF; CDR3 DNA: TGTGCCAGCAGCCCCAGCCTGGGGAGAGGAGGAAACACCATATATTTT
J gene: TRBJ2-1; clone size: -; V gene: TRBV7-2; D gene: -; CDR3 protein: CASSLGGLFGNEQFF; CDR3 DNA: TGTGCCAGCAGCTTAGGAGGGTTATTTGGGAATGAGCAGTTCTTC
J gene: TRBJ2-1; clone size: few; V gene: TRBV30; D gene: TRBD2; CDR3 protein: CAWRREGGNEQFF; CDR3 DNA: TGTGCCTGGAGACGGGAGGGGGGGAATGAGCAGTTCTTC
J gene: TRBJ2-7; clone size: -; V gene: TRBV27; D gene: -; CDR3 protein: CASSFTGPYEQYF; CDR3 DNA: TGTGCCAGCAGTTTCACAGGTCCCTACGAGCAGTACTTC
J gene: TRBJ2-1; clone size: many; V gene: TRBV11-2; D gene: TRBD2; CDR3 protein: CASSLAGTSGQFF; CDR3 DNA: TGTGCCAGCAGCTTAGCCGGGACTAGCGGCCAGTTCTTC
J gene: TRBJ2-1; clone size: -; V gene: TRBV3-1; D gene: TRBD2; CDR3 protein: CASSQEGLAGQGEQFF; CDR3 DNA: TGTGCCAGCAGCCAAGAGGGACTAGCGGGACAGGGGGAGCAGTTCTTC
J gene: TRBJ2-1; clone size: -; V gene: TRBV4-1; D gene: TRBD1; CDR3 protein: CASSQPGQGVEQFF; CDR3 DNA: TGCGCCAGCAGCCAACCAGGACAGGGGGTGGAGCAGTTCTTC
J gene: TRBJ2-1; clone size: -; V gene: TRBV28; D gene: -; CDR3 protein: CASSTSLEQFF; CDR3 DNA: TGTGCCAGCAGTACTTCCTTAGAGCAGTTCTTC
J gene: TRBJ1-5; clone size: -; V gene: TRBV20-1; D gene: -; CDR3 protein: CSARVGMGIHSNQPQHF; CDR3 DNA: TGCAGTGCTAGAGTGGGGATGGGGATACATAGCAATCAGCCCCAGCATTTT
J gene: TRBJ2-1; clone size: -; V gene: TRBV13; D gene: -; CDR3 protein: CASSSITNEQFF; CDR3 DNA: TGTGCCAGCAGCTCCATCACTAATGAGCAGTTCTTC
J gene: TRBJ2-3; clone size: many; V gene: TRBV5-4; D gene: TRBD2; CDR3 protein: CASSPRDYPTDTQYF; CDR3 DNA: TGTGCCAGCAGCCCCCGGGACTACCCCACAGATACGCAGTATTTT
J gene: TRBJ2-7; clone size: -; V gene: TRBV14; D gene: TRBD2; CDR3 protein: CASSQPTSDSYEQYF; CDR3 DNA: TGTGCCAGCAGCCAACCAACTAGCGACTCCTACGAGCAGTACTTC
J gene: TRBJ1-2; clone size: few; V gene: TRBV13; D gene: TRBD1; CDR3 protein: CASSLDNRGNGYTF; CDR3 DNA: TGTGCCAGCAGCTTAGATAACAGGGGAAATGGCTACACCTTC
J gene: TRBJ2-2; clone size: many; V gene: TRBV11-2; D gene: -; CDR3 protein: CASSENTGELFF; CDR3 DNA: TGTGCCAGCAGTGAAAACACCGGGGAGCTGTTTTTT
J gene: TRBJ2-2; clone size: many; V gene: TRBV2; D gene: -; CDR3 protein: CASSLFRQPENTGELFF; CDR3 DNA: TGTGCCAGCAGTCTTTTTCGACAGCCCGAGAACACCGGGGAGCTGTTTTTT
J gene: TRBJ2-7; clone size: many; V gene: TRBV5-1; D gene: -; CDR3 protein: CASSQDDSSYEQYF; CDR3 DNA: TGCGCCAGCAGCCAGGACGACAGCTCCTACGAGCAGTACTTC
J gene: TRBJ1-5; clone size: -; V gene: TRBV19; D gene: -; CDR3 protein: CASSIWGPVNQPQHF; CDR3 DNA: TGTGCCAGTAGTATTTGGGGGCCTGTTAATCAGCCCCAGCATTTT
J gene: TRBJ2-1; clone size: -; V gene: TRBV11-2; D gene: TRBD2; CDR3 protein: CASSLVPAGYNEQFF; CDR3 DNA: TGTGCCAGCAGCTTAGTCCCAGCGGGGTACAATGAGCAGTTCTTC
J gene: TRBJ2-7; clone size: few; V gene: TRBV11-2; D gene: TRBD1; CDR3 protein: CASRAGQGPYEQYF; CDR3 DNA: TGTGCCAGCAGAGCGGGACAGGGGCCCTACGAGCAGTACTTC
J gene: TRBJ2-7; clone size: few; V gene: TRBV6-1; D gene: TRBD1; CDR3 protein: CASSELGQGSEQYF; CDR3 DNA: TGTGCCAGCAGTGAATTGGGACAGGGGAGCGAGCAGTACTTC
J gene: TRBJ1-4; clone size: once; V gene: TRBV19; D gene: TRBD1; CDR3 protein: CASSPPGQGGELFF; CDR3 DNA: TGTGCCAGTAGTCCTCCGGGACAGGGAGGAGAACTGTTTTTT
J gene: TRBJ1-3; clone size: -; V gene: TRBV4-2; D gene: -; CDR3 protein: CASSQDPRAGGNTIYF; CDR3 DNA: TGTGCCAGCAGCCAAGATCCCCGGGCCGGTGGAAACACCATATATTTT
J gene: TRBJ2-4; clone size: few; V gene: TRBV20-1; D gene: -; CDR3 protein: CSARGEWGRNIQYF; CDR3 DNA: TGCAGTGCTAGGGGCGAGTGGGGGAGAAACATTCAGTACTTC
J gene: TRBJ2-2; clone size: few; V gene: TRBV3-1; D gene: -; CDR3 protein: CASSQILTGELFF; CDR3 DNA: TGTGCCAGCAGCCAAATTCTCACCGGGGAGCTGTTTTTT
J gene: TRBJ1-5; clone size: few; V gene: TRBV6-1; D gene: -; CDR3 protein: CASSPGRQPQHF; CDR3 DNA: TGTGCCAGCAGTCCAGGACGGCAGCCCCAGCATTTT
J gene: TRBJ2-7; clone size: -; V gene: TRBV6-1; D gene: -; CDR3 protein: CASSSGLISYEQYF; CDR3 DNA: TGTGCCAGCTCATCGGGCCTGATCTCCTACGAGCAGTACTTC
J gene: TRBJ2-5; clone size: few; V gene: TRBV13; D gene: -; CDR3 protein: CASSLGAPGVETQYF; CDR3 DNA: TGCGCCAGCAGCTTGGGTGCCCCCGGGGTAGAGACCCAGTACTTC
J gene: TRBJ2-7; clone size: few; V gene: TRBV5-4; D gene: TRBD2; CDR3 protein: CASSHRTSGGEQYF; CDR3 DNA: TGTGCCAGCAGCCATCGGACTAGCGGAGGCGAGCAGTACTTC
J gene: TRBJ2-5; clone size: -; V gene: TRBV29-1; D gene: -; CDR3 protein: CSVFGGTQETQYF; CDR3 DNA: TGCAGCGTTTTCGGCGGGACCCAAGAGACCCAGTACTTC
J gene: TRBJ2-1; clone size: few; V gene: TRBV24-1; D gene: -; CDR3 protein: CATSMNSYNEQFF; CDR3 DNA: TGTGCCACCAGTATGAACTCCTACAATGAGCAGTTCTTC